These 18 T cell receptor beta chains came from one sample sequenced in a study of blood T cell repertoires in COVID-19. Libraries were prepared by immunoSEQ multiplex PCR; TCRdb keeps only in-frame clonotypes and omits some of them. The data hold about 50,000 clones, with about 84% observed a single time. Sequenced: peripheral blood. The receptors come from an older woman with acute or convalescent COVID-19.

The chain combines TRBV29-1 with TRBJ2-3; perhaps TRBD2 as D (6 bases). Per the germline V gene, CDR1 is SQVTM and CDR2 is ANQGSEA. V was clipped by 6 bases and J by 2 bases, with 18 bases between them. CDR3 length equals 15 residues. The CDR3 here is CSVGIGAGTTDTQYF. CDR3 nucleotides: TGCAGCGTCGGGATCGGGGCGGGGACCACAGATACGCAGTATTTT.

This clone was observed a single time. The CDR3 sequence is CASSLNRDIPLHF. The CDR3 DNA reads TGTGCCAGCAGCTTGAATAGGGACATCCCCCTCCACTTT. The chain uses TRBV5-5 and TRBJ1-6, with D possibly TRBD1 on 6 matching bases. Germline CDR1 and CDR2: SGHKS and YYEKEE (reference sequence). The V and J ends lost 1 base and 13 bases respectively, with 12 bases between them. The CDR3 covers 13 residues.

The chain recombines TRBV7-9 with TRBJ2-1; 9 nucleotides match TRBD1. CDR1 and CDR2 (germline): SEHNR, FQNEAQ (reference sequence). This CDR3 has 16 residues. Losses at the gene ends were 8 bases for V and 7 bases for J; bases not matched to a gene: 15. The CDR3 region is CASASRGQGIGNEQFF. The CDR3 region has the DNA TGTGCCAGCGCAAGTAGGGGACAGGGTATCGGGAATGAGCAGTTCTTC.

The rearrangement links TRBV19 to TRBJ1-1; 7 nucleotides align to TRBD1. The CDR3 extends over 14 amino acids. Trimming removed 6 bases from V and 1 base from J; junction bases left unmatched: 5. Germline CDR1 and CDR2: LNHDA and SQIVND (reference sequence). The CDR3 sequence is CASRETGENTEAFF. The CDR3 DNA sequence: TGTGCCAGTAGGGAAACAGGGGAGAACACTGAAGCTTTCTTT. The entire variable domain, with the rest obtained from reference TRBV19 and TRBJ1-1, is as follows: DGGITQSPKYLFRKEGQNVTLSCEQNLNHDAMYWYRQDPGQGLRLIYYSQIVNDFQKGDIAEGYSVSREKKESFPLTVTSAQKNPTAFYLCASRETGENTEAFFGQGTRLTVV.

This clone appeared once. The J gene is TRBJ1-5, the V gene TRBV19, with no clear D. The V end was cut by 3 bases, the J end by 3 bases, with 12 bases between. The CDR3 contains 15 residues. Germline loops: CDR1 LNHDA, CDR2 SQIVND (reference sequence). CDR3 nucleotide sequence: TGTGCCAGTAGTATCCACCGCAGGCACAATCAGCCCCAGCATTTT. Encoded protein: CASSIHRRHNQPQHF.

V gene TRBV9 combines with J gene TRBJ1-1; D not resolved. Trimming cost V 1 base and J 5 bases, with 9 bases left between them. The CDR3 is 13 residues long. Germline CDR1 is SGDLS and CDR2 is YYNGEE. CDR3 DNA: TGTGCCAGCAGCGTAACGGCGGCAACTGAAGCTTTCTTT. Amino acid sequence: CASSVTAATEAFF.

V usage is TRBV29-1 and J usage is TRBJ1-1; a weak D match, TRBD1 (5 bases). V dropped 0 bases and J dropped 5 bases, with 16 bases sitting between them. The V gene's germline CDR1 is SQVTM and CDR2 ANQGSEA. The CDR3 contains 15 residues. Here the CDR3 reads CSVEESYRSRTEAFF. Here the CDR3 DNA reads TGCAGCGTTGAAGAGAGTTACAGGAGCAGGACTGAAGCTTTCTTT.

The V gene is TRBV19, the J gene TRBJ2-3, with 9 nucleotides matching TRBD2. The CDR3 loop spans 15 amino acids. Germline V gives CDR1 LNHDA, CDR2 SQIVND (reference sequence). The ends lost 5 bases at V and 5 bases at J; junction bases unmatched: 8. CDR3: CASSPGRGGKDTQYF. CDR3 in DNA: TGTGCCAGTAGTCCTGGGCGGGGGGGCAAAGATACGCAGTATTTT.

V and J are TRBV21-1 and TRBJ2-4; TRBD2 is the table's D call and was not checked against the DNA. TRBV21-1 is flagged as a pseudogene. The CDR3 sequence is 17 residues long. CDR3: CASIQERLVHTKNIQYF. The DNA for the CDR3 is TGTGCCAGCATCCAAGAAAGACTAGTCCATACCAAAAACATTCAGTACTTC.

V usage is TRBV24-1 and J usage is TRBJ1-2; no clear D gene. Trimming removed 11 bases from V and 4 bases from J, with 10 bases in between. Germline values: CDR1 KGHDR, CDR2 SFDVKD. The CDR3 spans 11 residues. CDR3 bases: TGTGCCAAGAGGGAGGGCTATGGCTACACCTTC. Translating gives CAKREGYGYTF.

V is TRBV7-2 and J is TRBJ1-3; the D gene is possibly TRBD1 (5 bases). This CDR3 contains 13 residues. V shed 5 bases and J shed 4 bases, with 9 bases lying between them. The germline V gene has CDR1 SGHTA and CDR2 FQGNSA. The CDR3 region is CASSAGSGNTIYF. CDR3 in DNA: TGTGCCAGCAGCGCAGGGTCCGGAAACACCATATATTTT.

The gene calls are TRBV5-1 and TRBJ2-3, with D possibly TRBD2 on 5 matching bases. CDR1 and CDR2 from the germline V gene are SGHRS and YFSETQ. Trimming took off 6 bases at V and 1 base at J, with 12 bases between the two ends. The CDR3 covers 14 residues. The CDR3 DNA sequence: TGCGCCAGCACCGAGCGGTATCGCACAGATACGCAGTATTTT. Protein sequence: CASTERYRTDTQYF.

This clone was counted between two and nine times. The chain combines TRBV19 with TRBJ2-7; D might be TRBD1 (5 bases). This CDR3 is 14 amino acids long. Germline V gene sequence: CDR1 LNHDA, CDR2 SQIVND (reference sequence). V lost 1 base and J 0 bases, leaving 7 bases between the germline ends. The CDR3 coding sequence is TGTGCCAGTAGTATAGCGGACAACTCCTACGAGCAGTACTTC. Amino acids: CASSIADNSYEQYF.

For the CDR3, the DNA is TGTGCCTGGAGTGAAGGGGGACTAGCGGGAGTCAAGCAGTTCTTC. Translating it yields CAWSEGGLAGVKQFF. The V gene is TRBV30, the J gene TRBJ2-1, with 14 nucleotides matching TRBD2. The CDR3 runs 15 residues. Germline V CDR1 and CDR2: GTSNPN, SVGIG (reference sequence). V lost 1 base and J lost 11; bases outside the gene matches: 7.

V is TRBV7-6 and J is TRBJ1-1, with D maybe TRBD1 (5 bases). The germline gives CDR1 SGHVS, CDR2 FNYEAQ. CDR3 length equals 13 residues. Trimming pared 5 bases from V and 5 bases from J, leaving 12 bases between. This CDR3 reads CASSPPGGTEAFF. Written as DNA, the CDR3 is TGTGCCAGCAGCCCCCCGGGGGGAACTGAAGCTTTCTTT.

The rearrangement joins TRBV5-4 to TRBJ1-6, with D tentatively TRBD1 (5 bases). Trimming took off 4 bases at V and 5 bases at J, with 13 bases between the two ends. Germline V CDR1 and CDR2: SGHNT, YYREEE (reference sequence). CDR3 length: 15 amino acids. CDR3 bases: TGTGCCAGCAGCGGCCCGGGGGGACATAATTCACCCCTCCACTTT. It is translated as CASSGPGGHNSPLHF.

The chain links TRBV19 to TRBJ2-1; a weak D match, TRBD1 (6 bases). The V gene lost 5 bases and the J gene lost 9 bases, with 14 bases spanning the gap. The CDR3 sequence is 13 residues long. The germline V gene has CDR1 LNHDA and CDR2 SQIVND (reference sequence). CDR3 sequence (DNA): TGTGCCAGTAGTTCCTTTGGGGGCACTGAGCAGTTCTTC. Amino acid sequence: CASSSFGGTEQFF.

The chain carries TRBV25-1 and TRBJ2-7, with D maybe TRBD2 (5 bases). The CDR3 contains 17 residues. Germline V gene sequence: CDR1 MGHDK, CDR2 SYGVNS. V lost 4 bases, J lost 0 bases, and 19 bases lay in between. The CDR3: CASSVGSHLTHSYEQYF. CDR3 nucleotides: TGTGCCAGCAGTGTAGGGAGCCACCTGACCCACTCCTACGAGCAGTACTTC.